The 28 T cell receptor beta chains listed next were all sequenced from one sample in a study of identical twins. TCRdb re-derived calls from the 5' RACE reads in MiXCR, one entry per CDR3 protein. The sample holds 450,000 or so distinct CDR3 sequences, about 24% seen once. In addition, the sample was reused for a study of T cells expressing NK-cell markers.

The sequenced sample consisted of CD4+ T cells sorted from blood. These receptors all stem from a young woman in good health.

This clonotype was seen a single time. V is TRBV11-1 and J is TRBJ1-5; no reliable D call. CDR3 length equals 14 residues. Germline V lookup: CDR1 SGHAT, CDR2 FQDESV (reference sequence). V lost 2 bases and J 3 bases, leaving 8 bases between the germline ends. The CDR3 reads CASSLSGPNQPQHF. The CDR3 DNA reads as TGTGCCAGCAGCTTAAGCGGACCCAATCAGCCCCAGCATTTT.

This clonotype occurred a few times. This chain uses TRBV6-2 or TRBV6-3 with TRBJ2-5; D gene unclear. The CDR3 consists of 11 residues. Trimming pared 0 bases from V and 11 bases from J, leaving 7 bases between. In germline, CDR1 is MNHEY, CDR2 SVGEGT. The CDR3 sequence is CASSYSPTQYF. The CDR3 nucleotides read TGTGCCAGCAGTTACTCCCCGACTCAGTACTTC.

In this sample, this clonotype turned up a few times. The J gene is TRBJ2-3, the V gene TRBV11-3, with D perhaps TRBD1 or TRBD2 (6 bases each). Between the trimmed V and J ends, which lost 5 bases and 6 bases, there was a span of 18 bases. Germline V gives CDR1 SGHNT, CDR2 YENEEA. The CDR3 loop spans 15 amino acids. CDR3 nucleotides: TGTGCCAGCAGCCCAGGGGCGGGGAGAGGGGATACGCAGTATTTT. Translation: CASSPGAGRGDTQYF.

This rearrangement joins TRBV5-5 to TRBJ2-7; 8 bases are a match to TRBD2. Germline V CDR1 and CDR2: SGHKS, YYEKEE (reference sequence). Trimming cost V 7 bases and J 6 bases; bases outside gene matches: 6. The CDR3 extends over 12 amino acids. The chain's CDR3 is CASGVAGLEQYF. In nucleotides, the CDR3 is TGTGCCAGCGGAGTAGCGGGACTCGAGCAGTACTTC. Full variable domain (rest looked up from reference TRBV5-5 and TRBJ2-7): DAGVTQSPTHLIKTRGQQVTLRCSPISGHKSVSWYQQVLGQGPQFIFQYYEKEERGRGNFPDRFSARQFPNYSSELNVNALLLGDSALYLCASGVAGLEQYFGPGTRLTVT.

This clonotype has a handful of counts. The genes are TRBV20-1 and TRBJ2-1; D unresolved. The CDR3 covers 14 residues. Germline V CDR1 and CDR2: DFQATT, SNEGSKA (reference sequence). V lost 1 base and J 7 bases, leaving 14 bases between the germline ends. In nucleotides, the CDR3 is TGCAGTGCTAGAGGTTCTAGTAGTCCGAATGAGCAGTTCTTC. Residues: CSARGSSSPNEQFF.

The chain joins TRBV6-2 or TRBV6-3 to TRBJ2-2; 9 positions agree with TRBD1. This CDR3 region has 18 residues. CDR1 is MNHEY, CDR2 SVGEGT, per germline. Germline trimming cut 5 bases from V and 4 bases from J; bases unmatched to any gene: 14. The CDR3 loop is CASSRLTTGGGGTGELFF. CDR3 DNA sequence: TGTGCCAGCAGTCGGTTGACCACAGGGGGCGGCGGCACCGGGGAGCTGTTTTTT.

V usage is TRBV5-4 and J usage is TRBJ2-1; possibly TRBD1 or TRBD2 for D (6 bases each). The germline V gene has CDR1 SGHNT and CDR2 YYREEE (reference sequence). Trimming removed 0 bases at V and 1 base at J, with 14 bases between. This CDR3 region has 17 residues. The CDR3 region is CASSLVGGGTSYNEQFF. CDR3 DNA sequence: TGTGCCAGCAGCTTGGTCGGAGGGGGTACTTCCTACAATGAGCAGTTCTTC.

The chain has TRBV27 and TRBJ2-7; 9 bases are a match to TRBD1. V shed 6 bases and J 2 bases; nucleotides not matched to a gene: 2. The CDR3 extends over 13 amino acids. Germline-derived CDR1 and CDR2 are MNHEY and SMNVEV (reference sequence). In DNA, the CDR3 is TGTGCCAGCAGGCGACAGGGGGCCTACGAGCAGTACTTC. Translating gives CASRRQGAYEQYF.

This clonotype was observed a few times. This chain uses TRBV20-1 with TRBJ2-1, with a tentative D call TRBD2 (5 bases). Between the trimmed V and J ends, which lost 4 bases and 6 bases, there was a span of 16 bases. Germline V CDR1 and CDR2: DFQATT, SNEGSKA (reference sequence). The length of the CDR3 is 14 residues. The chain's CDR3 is CSAILEPTTNEQFF. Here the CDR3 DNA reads TGCAGTGCTATACTAGAGCCGACGACCAATGAGCAGTTCTTC.

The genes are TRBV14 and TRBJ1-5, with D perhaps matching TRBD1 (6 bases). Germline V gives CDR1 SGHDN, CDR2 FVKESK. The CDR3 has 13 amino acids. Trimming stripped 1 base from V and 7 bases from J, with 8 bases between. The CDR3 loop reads CASSQGGAQPQHF. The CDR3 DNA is TGTGCCAGCAGCCAAGGGGGGGCGCAGCCCCAGCATTTT.

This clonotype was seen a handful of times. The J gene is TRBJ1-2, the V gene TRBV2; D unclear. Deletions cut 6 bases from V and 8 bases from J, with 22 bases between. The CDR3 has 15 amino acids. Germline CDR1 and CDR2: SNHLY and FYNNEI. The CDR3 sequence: CASSSTVWGQWGYTF. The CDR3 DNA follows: TGTGCCAGCAGCTCCACCGTTTGGGGTCAATGGGGCTACACCTTC.

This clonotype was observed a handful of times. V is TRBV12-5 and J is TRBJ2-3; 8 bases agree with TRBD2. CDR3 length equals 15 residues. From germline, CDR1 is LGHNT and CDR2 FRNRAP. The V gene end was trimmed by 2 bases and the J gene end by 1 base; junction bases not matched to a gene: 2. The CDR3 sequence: CASGLPGGGTDTQYF. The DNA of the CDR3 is TGTGCTAGTGGTTTGCCGGGGGGGGGCACAGATACGCAGTATTTT. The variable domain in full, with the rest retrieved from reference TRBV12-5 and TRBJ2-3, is DARVTQTPRHKVTEMGQEVTMRCQPILGHNTVFWYRQTMMQGLELLAYFRNRAPLDDSGMPKDRFSAEMPDATLATLKIQPSEPRDSAVYFCASGLPGGGTDTQYFGPGTRLTVL.

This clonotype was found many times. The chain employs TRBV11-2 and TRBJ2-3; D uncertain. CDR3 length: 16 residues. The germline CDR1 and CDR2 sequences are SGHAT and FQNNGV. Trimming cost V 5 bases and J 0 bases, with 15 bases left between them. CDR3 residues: CASSERITSSTDTQYF. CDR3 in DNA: TGTGCCAGCAGCGAGAGAATAACCTCTAGCACAGATACGCAGTATTTT.

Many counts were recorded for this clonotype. The chain's CDR3 is CATSRGQPYNEQFF. CDR3 in DNA: TGTGCCACCAGCAGGGGACAACCCTACAATGAGCAGTTCTTC. The chain is built from TRBV24-1 and TRBJ2-1, with D possibly TRBD1 on 6 matching bases. This CDR3 region has 14 residues. The germline V and J ends were trimmed by 7 bases and 2 bases, with 11 bases remaining between them. The germline V gene encodes CDR1 KGHDR and CDR2 SFDVKD.

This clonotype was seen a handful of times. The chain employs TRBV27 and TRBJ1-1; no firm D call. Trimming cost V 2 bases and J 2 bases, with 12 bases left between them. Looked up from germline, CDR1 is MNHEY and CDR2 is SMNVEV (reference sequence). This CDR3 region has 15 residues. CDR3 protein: CASSLGQRPNTEAFF. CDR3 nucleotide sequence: TGTGCCAGCAGTTTAGGGCAACGGCCTAACACTGAAGCTTTCTTT.

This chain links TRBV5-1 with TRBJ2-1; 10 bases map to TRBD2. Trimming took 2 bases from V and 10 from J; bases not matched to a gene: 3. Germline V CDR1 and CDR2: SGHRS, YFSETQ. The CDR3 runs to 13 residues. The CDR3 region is CASSFLAGEEQFF. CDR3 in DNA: TGCGCCAGCAGCTTCCTAGCGGGAGAGGAGCAGTTCTTC.

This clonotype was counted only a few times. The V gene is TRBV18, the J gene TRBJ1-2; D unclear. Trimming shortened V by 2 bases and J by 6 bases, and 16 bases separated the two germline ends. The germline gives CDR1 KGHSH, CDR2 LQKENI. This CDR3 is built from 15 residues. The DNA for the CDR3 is TGTGCCAGCTCACCAGGTCCGGGCTTCGTGGATGGCTACACCTTC. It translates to CASSPGPGFVDGYTF. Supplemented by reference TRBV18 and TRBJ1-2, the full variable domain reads NAGVMQNPRHLVRRRGQEARLRCSPMKGHSHVYWYRQLPEEGLKFMVYLQKENIIDESGMPKERFSAEFPKEGPSILRIQQVVRGDSAAYFCASSPGPGFVDGYTFGSGTRLTVV.

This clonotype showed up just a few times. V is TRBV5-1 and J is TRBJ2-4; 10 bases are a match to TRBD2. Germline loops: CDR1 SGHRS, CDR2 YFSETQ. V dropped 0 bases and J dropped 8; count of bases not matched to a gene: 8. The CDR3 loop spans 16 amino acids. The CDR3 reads CASSLAGSGGFDIQYF. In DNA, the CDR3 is TGCGCCAGCAGCTTGGCCGGTAGCGGGGGGTTTGACATTCAGTACTTC.

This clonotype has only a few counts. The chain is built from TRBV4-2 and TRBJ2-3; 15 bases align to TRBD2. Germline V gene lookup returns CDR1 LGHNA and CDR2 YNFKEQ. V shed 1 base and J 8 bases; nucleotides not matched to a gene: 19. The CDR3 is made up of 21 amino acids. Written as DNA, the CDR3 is TGTGCCAGCAGCCAAGCGGGGGGACTAGCGGGGGGCCACAGGGGAATAGCTACGCAGTATTTT. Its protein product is CASSQAGGLAGGHRGIATQYF.

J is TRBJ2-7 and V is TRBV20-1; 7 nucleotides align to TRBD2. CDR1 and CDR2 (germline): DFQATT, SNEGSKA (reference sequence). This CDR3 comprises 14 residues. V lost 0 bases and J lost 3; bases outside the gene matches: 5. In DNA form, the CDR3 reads TGCAGTGCTAGAGATGGGTGGGAGGGCTACGAGCAGTACTTC. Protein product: CSARDGWEGYEQYF.

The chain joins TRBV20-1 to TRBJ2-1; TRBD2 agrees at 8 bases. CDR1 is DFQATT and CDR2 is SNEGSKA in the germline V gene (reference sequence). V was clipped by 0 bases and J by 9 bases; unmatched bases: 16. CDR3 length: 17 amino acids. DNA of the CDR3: TGCAGTGCTAGAGAATTACAACCGGGACTAGGGGCGAGTGAGCAGTTCTTC. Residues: CSARELQPGLGASEQFF.

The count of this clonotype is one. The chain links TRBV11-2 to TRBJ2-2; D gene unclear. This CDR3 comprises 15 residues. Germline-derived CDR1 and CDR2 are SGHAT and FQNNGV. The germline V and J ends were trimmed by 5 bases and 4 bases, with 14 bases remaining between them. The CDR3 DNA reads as TGTGCCAGCAGCCGGAGTGTGTCAGGCACCGGGGAGCTGTTTTTT. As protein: CASSRSVSGTGELFF.

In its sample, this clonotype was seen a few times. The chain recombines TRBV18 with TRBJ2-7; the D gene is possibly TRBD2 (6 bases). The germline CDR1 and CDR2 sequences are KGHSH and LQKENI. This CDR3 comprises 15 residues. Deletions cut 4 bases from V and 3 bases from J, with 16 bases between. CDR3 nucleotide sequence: TGTGCCAGCTCACAGGACGGAGGACTACGCTACGAGCAGTACTTC. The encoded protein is CASSQDGGLRYEQYF.

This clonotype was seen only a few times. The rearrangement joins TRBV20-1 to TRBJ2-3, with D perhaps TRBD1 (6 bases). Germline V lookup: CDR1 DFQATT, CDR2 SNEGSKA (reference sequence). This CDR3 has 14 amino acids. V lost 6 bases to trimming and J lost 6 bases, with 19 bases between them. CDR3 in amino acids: CSASHRVGSDTQYF. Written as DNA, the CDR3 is TGCAGTGCCAGCCACAGGGTGGGTTCTGATACGCAGTATTTT.

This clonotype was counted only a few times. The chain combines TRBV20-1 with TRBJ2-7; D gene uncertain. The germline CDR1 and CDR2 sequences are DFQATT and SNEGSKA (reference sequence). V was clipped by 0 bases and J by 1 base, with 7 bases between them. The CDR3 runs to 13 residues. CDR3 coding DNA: TGCAGTGCTAGAGAGCCGAATTCCTACGAGCAGTACTTC. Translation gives CSAREPNSYEQYF.

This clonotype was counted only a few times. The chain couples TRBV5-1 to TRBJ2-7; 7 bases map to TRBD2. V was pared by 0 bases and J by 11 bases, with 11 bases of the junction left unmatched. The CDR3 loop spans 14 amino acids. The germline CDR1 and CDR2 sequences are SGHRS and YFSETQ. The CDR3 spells CASSLASGTSGEYF. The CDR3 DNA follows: TGCGCCAGCAGCTTGGCCTCGGGGACCAGCGGGGAGTACTTC.

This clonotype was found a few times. CDR3 residues: CATLQGAWANVLTF. CDR3 bases: TGTGCCACCCTCCAGGGGGCCTGGGCCAACGTCCTGACTTTC. V usage is TRBV10-3 and J usage is TRBJ2-6; TRBD1 aligns across 8 bases. Germline V gene data show CDR1 as ENHRY and CDR2 as SYGVKD. V lost 10 bases, J lost 5 bases, and 7 bases stayed unmatched. The CDR3 sequence is 14 residues long.

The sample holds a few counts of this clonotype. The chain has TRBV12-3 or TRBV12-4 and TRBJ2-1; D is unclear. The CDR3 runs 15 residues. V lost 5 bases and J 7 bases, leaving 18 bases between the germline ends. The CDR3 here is CASSRAATLKNEQFF. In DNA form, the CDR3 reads TGTGCCAGCAGTCGGGCGGCCACCCTTAAAAATGAGCAGTTCTTC.